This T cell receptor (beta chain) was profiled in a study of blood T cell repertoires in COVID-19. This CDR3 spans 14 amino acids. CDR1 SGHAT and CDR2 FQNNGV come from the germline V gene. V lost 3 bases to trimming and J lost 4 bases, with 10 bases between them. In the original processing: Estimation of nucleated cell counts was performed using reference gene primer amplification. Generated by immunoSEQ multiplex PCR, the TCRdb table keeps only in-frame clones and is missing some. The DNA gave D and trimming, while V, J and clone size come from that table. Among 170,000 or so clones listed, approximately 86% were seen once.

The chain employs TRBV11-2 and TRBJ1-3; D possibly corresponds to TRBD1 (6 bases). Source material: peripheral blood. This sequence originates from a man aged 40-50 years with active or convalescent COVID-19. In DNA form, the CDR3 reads TGTGCCAGCAGCTTCCTCGGACAGGGAAACACCATATATTTT. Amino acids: CASSFLGQGNTIYF.